The sequence of this T cell receptor beta chain was determined in a study of siplizumab effects on memory and regulatory T cells. Overall study results and limits: The alloreactive clones that mapped to unstimulated subsets made up only a minor fraction.

Per sample, the assay covered 10^5 or so TCR templates. Here immunoSEQ multiplex PCR was the method, and the copy in TCRdb shows in-frame clones only, minus some. The data hold approximately 65,000 clones, with over 80% observed a single time. This clone was recorded only once. The target antigen is unknown. The CDR3 covers 14 residues. Trimming stripped 3 bases from V and 6 bases from J, with 15 bases between. Germline values: CDR1 LNHNV, CDR2 YYDKDF (reference sequence). The chain combines TRBV15 with TRBJ2-7; tentatively, D is TRBD1 or TRBD2 (6 bases each). The clonotype was recovered from a human donor in good health. Sequencing was performed on memory CD4+ T cells sorted from blood. The CDR3 is CATSRGGLGLEQYF. CDR3 DNA: TGTGCCACCAGCAGGGGGGGCCTAGGACTCGAGCAGTACTTC.